This T cell receptor beta chain was identified during a study of CD8+ T cells in alopecia areata. Study-wide background: Twice a day, 5 to 10 mg of oral tofacitinib was administered to treated patients. For 6 to 18 months, tofacitinib was taken, and 6 months off drug followed.

From germline, CDR1 is SNHLY and CDR2 FYNNEI. With 5 bases removed from V and 6 bases from J, the gap between germline ends came to 9 bases. The CDR3 extends over 12 amino acids. Reverse transcribed after extraction, RNA yielded cDNA as the sequencing template. Profiling relied on immunoSEQ multiplex PCR, and the TCRdb table lists in-frame clones only, not all of them. The sample shows roughly 170,000 clones, just under 60% of them seen only once. Sequencing was performed on CD4+ T cells sorted from blood, taken at week 0. V is TRBV2 and J is TRBJ2-3; D gene uncertain. The clonotype originates from a human donor with alopecia areata. The CDR3 protein is CASSPDSDTQYF. For the CDR3, the DNA is TGTGCCAGCAGTCCAGATTCGGATACGCAGTATTTT.